This T cell receptor (beta chain) was sequenced for a study of T cells in tuberculosis. At the level of the study: CD1B tetramers identified T cells specific for mycobacterial lipid GMM.

Clones were sequenced by immunoSEQ multiplex PCR, and TCRdb holds only the in-frame ones, with some missing. Of tens of thousands of clones in the sample, just over 90% were seen once. Findings of the study overall: Some low-affinity tetramer-binding T cells may be absent from this sample.

V was clipped by 3 bases and J by 7 bases, with 10 bases between them. In germline, CDR1 is SGHAT, CDR2 FQNNGV. The CDR3 extends over 14 amino acids. After thawing and overnight rest, PBMC were stained with GMM-loaded CD1B tetramer, viability dye and anti-CD3 for sorting. The lipid loaded on the CD1B tetramers was C32 glucose monomycolate from Rhodococcus equi. The material sequenced was CD1b-GMM tetramer-negative cells sorted from PBMCs. V usage is TRBV11-2 and J usage is TRBJ1-6; no reliable D call. The TCR sequence derives from an adult woman with latent tuberculosis. DNA of the CDR3: TGTGCCAGCAGCTTCGTTTCGGGGAATTCACCCCTCCACTTT. Translating it yields CASSFVSGNSPLHF.